This entry concerns a single T cell receptor beta chain. Its target is not known. The treatment is: roughly 11-day PBMC culture with coronavirus spike peptide pools or control peptides (ViraFEST assay). This entry belongs to a study of vaccination and CD4 T cells after COVID-19. Study as a whole: Sampling post-COVID took place a median approximately 100 days after diagnosis (range 35 to 161). Blood was drawn a median around 71 days post second dose, range 14 to 241.

An Oncomine TCR Beta short-read assay was used to sequence the DNA from cultured CD4+ T cells. TCRdb analysed the PCR reads with MiXCR anew, one entry per CDR3 protein. The table records 20,000 or so distinct CDR3 sequences, 51% of them present only once. The ends were cut back, 5 bases at V and 0 bases at J, with 8 bases in the middle. CDR3 length equals 13 residues. Germline CDR1 and CDR2: SEHNR and FQNEAQ (reference sequence). The chain links TRBV7-9 to TRBJ2-7, with a tentative D call TRBD2 (5 bases). The sample was CD4+ T cells from blood, cultured in vitro, taken before SARS-CoV-2 vaccination. This receptor was obtained from a human donor who had recovered from COVID-19. Here the CDR3 reads CASSRGNSYEQYF. CDR3 bases: TGTGCCAGCAGCCGGGGAAACTCCTACGAGCAGTACTTC.